The present T cell receptor (beta chain) was sequenced within a study of shared clonotypes between healthy human individuals. Findings and caveats of the study: For sorted subsets, rarefaction showed incomplete sequencing despite large depth.

Here immunoSEQ multiplex PCR was the method, and the copy in TCRdb shows in-frame clones only, minus some. Of about 2.4 million clones listed, over 85% are singletons. Within Nashville, Tennessee resided all donors, each a Caucasian adult. Negatively enriched CD4+ T cells were divided by CD45RA into naive and memory. Turning to this clone: Its antigen is unidentified.

Unmatched junction bases numbered 5, after V lost 2 bases and J lost 11 bases. Germline assignment: CDR1 LNHDA and CDR2 SQIVND (reference sequence). The CDR3 is 13 residues long. The sequenced sample was naive CD4+ T cells from PBMCs. Subset of the sample: CD45RA+ positively selected. This rearrangement joins TRBV19 to TRBJ2-1, with 8 bases identical to TRBD1. The receptor's source is a man aged 18 to 29 in good health. Some clones in this sample may be carry-over from other donors' samples. The CDR3 loop reads CASSIRQGPKQFF. The CDR3 nucleotides are TGTGCCAGTAGTATAAGACAGGGGCCTAAGCAGTTCTTC.